What follows are 28 T cell receptor beta chains derived from one specimen sequenced in a study of T cell changes during pregnancy in multiple sclerosis. Sequencing was performed with immunoSEQ multiplex PCR; in TCRdb, only in-frame clones are kept and a portion is missing. Here the sample spans around 50,000 clones, 94% being singletons. This sample comprised CD8+ T cells from peripheral blood mononuclear cells, obtained in the first trimester of pregnancy. Receptor source: a female donor with multiple sclerosis, enrolled in a pregnancy study.

The V gene is TRBV28, the J gene TRBJ1-1; tentative D call: TRBD1 (6 bases). This CDR3 has 13 residues. The V gene lost 5 bases and the J gene lost 4 bases, with 11 bases spanning the gap. Germline V gene data show CDR1 as MDHEN and CDR2 as SYDVKM. The CDR3 here is CASSLTGTTEAFF. As DNA, the CDR3 is TGTGCCAGCAGTCTGACAGGTACCACTGAAGCTTTCTTT.

The genes are TRBV11-2 and TRBJ2-2, with 9 bases identical to TRBD2. V lost 7 bases to trimming and J lost 13 bases; unmatched junction nucleotides: 19. The CDR3 consists of 16 residues. Germline CDR1 and CDR2: SGHAT and FQNNGV. The CDR3 bases are TGTGCCAGCACCGAGCCCTATTCAGCGGGGGGCCCCTCGCTGTTTTTT. Translation: CASTEPYSAGGPSLFF.

The rearrangement links TRBV9 to TRBJ1-2, with 8 bases identical to TRBD1. CDR3 size: 17 residues. Germline CDR1 SGDLS, CDR2 YYNGEE. After removal of 3 bases from V and 5 bases from J, the junction contained 15 bases not matched to a gene. In DNA form, the CDR3 reads TGTGCCAGCAGCGATTCGAATGGACAGGGCGAATTTTATGGCTACACCTTC. Translating gives CASSDSNGQGEFYGYTF.

The gene calls are TRBV11-2 and TRBJ2-1; D not certain. The length of the CDR3 is 12 residues. Germline V gene lookup returns CDR1 SGHAT and CDR2 FQNNGV. V was clipped by 5 bases and J by 3 bases, with 5 bases between them. The CDR3 DNA is TGTGCCAGCAGCATTATCTACAATGAGCAGTTCTTC. Protein sequence: CASSIIYNEQFF. Filled out from reference TRBV11-2 and TRBJ2-1, the complete variable domain reads EAGVAQSPRYKIIEKRQSVAFWCNPISGHATLYWYQQILGQGPKLLIQFQNNGVVDDSQLPKDRFSAERLKGVDSTLKIQPAKLEDSAVYLCASSIIYNEQFFGPGTRLTVL.

This chain joins TRBV11-2 and TRBJ1-1; the D gene is possibly TRBD1 (6 bases). Germline V CDR1 and CDR2: SGHAT, FQNNGV. The CDR3 is made up of 14 amino acids. V was clipped by 0 bases and J by 12 bases, with 17 bases between them. The CDR3 spells CASSLDPLQGETFF. The CDR3 DNA follows: TGTGCCAGCAGCTTAGATCCGCTACAGGGAGAGACTTTCTTT.

The chain combines TRBV4-1 with TRBJ1-5, with D maybe TRBD1 (6 bases). This CDR3 contains 16 residues. The germline gives CDR1 MGHRA, CDR2 YSYEKL. Deletions cut 0 bases from V and 4 bases from J, with 13 bases between. The CDR3 spells CASSQEGGTPNQPQHF. The CDR3 DNA reads as TGCGCCAGCAGCCAAGAGGGAGGGACACCTAATCAGCCCCAGCATTTT.

The chain uses TRBV6-6 and TRBJ2-1; a weak D match, TRBD2 (5 bases). Per the germline V gene, CDR1 is MNHNY and CDR2 is SVGAGI (reference sequence). The V and J ends lost 6 bases and 2 bases respectively, with 17 bases between them. CDR3 length: 16 amino acids. Here the CDR3 reads CASRRAGTGTYNEQFF. Here the CDR3 DNA reads TGTGCCAGCAGGCGGGCTGGAACGGGCACCTACAATGAGCAGTTCTTC.

The chain recombines TRBV27 with TRBJ2-7, with 13 bases matching TRBD2. CDR3 length: 14 residues. V was clipped by 6 bases and J by 4 bases; unmatched bases: 3. Germline V gives CDR1 MNHEY, CDR2 SMNVEV (reference sequence). This CDR3 is CASRGTSGTYEQYF. The CDR3, as DNA: TGTGCCAGCAGGGGGACTAGCGGGACGTACGAGCAGTACTTC.

DNA for the CDR3: TGTGCCAGCAGTACCGGGACTTTCGAAGCTTTCTTT. Translation gives CASSTGTFEAFF. The chain uses TRBV6-5 and TRBJ1-1; weak D call: TRBD1 (5 bases). This CDR3 spans 12 amino acids. Trimming pared 5 bases from V and 8 bases from J, leaving 12 bases between. Germline CDR1 and CDR2: MNHEY and SVGAGI.

This chain connects TRBV5-1 to TRBJ2-1; 9 nucleotides agree with TRBD2. V shed 1 base, J shed 3 bases, and the junction held 17 bases outside the gene matches. The germline gives CDR1 SGHRS, CDR2 YFSETQ. The CDR3 is made up of 20 amino acids. The CDR3 protein is CASSLSPGEGSGRHYNEQFF. The CDR3, as DNA: TGCGCCAGCAGCTTGTCCCCCGGGGAGGGGAGCGGGAGGCACTACAATGAGCAGTTCTTC.

This clone was seen more than once but under ten times. The chain joins TRBV15 to TRBJ2-7; possible D gene TRBD1, 6 bases. V lost 5 bases and J 1 base, leaving 15 bases between the germline ends. The germline V gene has CDR1 LNHNV and CDR2 YYDKDF (reference sequence). The CDR3 contains 15 residues. The CDR3, as DNA: TGTGCCACCAGCCCCAAAGGGGGAATGTCCTACGAGCAGTACTTC. Its protein product is CATSPKGGMSYEQYF.

V and J are TRBV7-9 and TRBJ1-2; weak D call: TRBD1 (5 bases). Looked up from germline, CDR1 is SEHNR and CDR2 is FQNEAQ (reference sequence). The CDR3 is made up of 13 amino acids. V was clipped by 1 base and J by 4 bases, with 7 bases between them. The chain's CDR3 is CASSLEGAYGYTF. Here the CDR3 DNA reads TGTGCCAGCAGCTTAGAAGGGGCCTATGGCTACACCTTC. Using reference TRBV7-9 and TRBJ1-2 for the parts outside the CDR3, the full variable domain is DTGVSQNPRHKITKRGQNVTFRCDPISEHNRLYWYRQTLGQGPEFLTYFQNEAQLEKSRLLSDRFSAERPKGSFSTLEIQRTEQGDSAMYLCASSLEGAYGYTFGSGTRLTVV.

The genes are TRBV2 and TRBJ2-7, with 11 bases matching TRBD2. Germline V CDR1 and CDR2: SNHLY, FYNNEI. The CDR3 is 16 residues long. Trimming took 7 bases from V and 1 from J; bases not matched to a gene: 9. CDR3 residues: CASKSLAGVGSYEQYF. The DNA of the CDR3 is TGTGCCAGCAAATCACTAGCGGGGGTTGGTTCCTACGAGCAGTACTTC.

DNA for the CDR3: TGTGCCAGCAGCTTTCCGGGACAGGGCTCCTACGAGCAGTACTTC. Protein sequence: CASSFPGQGSYEQYF. This sequence joins TRBV13 and TRBJ2-7, with 9 bases lining up with TRBD1. This CDR3 has 15 residues. V trimming: 3 bases; J trimming: 0 bases; junction bases outside the gene matches: 3. Germline lookup yields CDR1 PRHDT and CDR2 FYEKMQ (reference sequence). The whole variable domain, remainder taken from reference TRBV13 and TRBJ2-7, is AAGVIQSPRHLIKEKRETATLKCYPIPRHDTVYWYQQGPGQDPQFLISFYEKMQSDKGSIPDRFSAQQFSDYHSELNMSSLELGDSALYFCASSFPGQGSYEQYFGPGTRLTVT.

In nucleotides, the CDR3 is TGTGCCAGCAGCTTACAGGGGAGTGGCACTGAAGCTTTCTTT. Residues: CASSLQGSGTEAFF. The chain couples TRBV7-8 to TRBJ1-1; D is perhaps TRBD1 (6 bases). The CDR3 sequence is 14 residues long. Germline values: CDR1 SGHVS, CDR2 FQNEAQ. With 2 bases removed from V and 4 bases from J, the gap between germline ends came to 11 bases. The variable domain in full, completed from reference TRBV7-8 and TRBJ1-1, reads GAGVSQSPRYKVAKRGQDVALRCDPISGHVSLFWYQQALGQGPEFLTYFQNEAQLDKSGLPSDRFFAERPEGSVSTLKIQRTQQEDSAVYLCASSLQGSGTEAFFGQGTRLTVV.

This clone was recorded once. The chain employs TRBV7-8 and TRBJ2-2, with D possibly matching TRBD2 (6 bases). This CDR3 contains 19 residues. V shed 8 bases and J shed 5 bases, with 30 bases lying between them. The germline gives CDR1 SGHVS, CDR2 FQNEAQ. CDR3 amino acids: CASPAQAGRMGTLTGELFF. The CDR3 region has the DNA TGTGCCAGCCCCGCCCAAGCCGGCCGGATGGGGACTCTAACCGGGGAGCTGTTTTTT.

Worth noting for this clone: Distinct nucleotide sequences in the sample also encode this CDR3. V and J are TRBV4-1 and TRBJ1-2; 8 bases are a match to TRBD1. CDR1 is MGHRA and CDR2 is YSYEKL in the germline V gene. Trimming removed 5 bases from V and 5 bases from J; junction bases left unmatched: 10. The CDR3 sequence is 15 residues long. This CDR3 is CASSNPGQGRYGYTF. The CDR3 nucleotides are TGCGCCAGCAGCAATCCTGGACAGGGTCGGTATGGCTACACCTTC.

This clone was seen only once. CDR3 residues: CASSEVTGTGNDEQFF. As DNA, the CDR3 is TGTGCCAGCAGTGAAGTAACCGGGACAGGGAACGATGAGCAGTTCTTC. The V gene is TRBV6-1, the J gene TRBJ2-1; the match to TRBD1 covers 9 bases. There are 16 residues in the CDR3. After removal of 1 base from V and 8 bases from J, the junction contained 9 bases not matched to a gene. From germline, CDR1 is MNHNS and CDR2 SASEGT.

This chain links TRBV7-2 with TRBJ1-1; D is unclear. The CDR3 spans 14 residues. V dropped 5 bases and J dropped 3 bases, with 13 bases sitting between them. Per germline, CDR1 SGHTA and CDR2 FQGNSA. The CDR3, as DNA: TGTGCCAGCAGCGTCGGGAGCTGGGACACTGAAGCTTTCTTT. It is translated as CASSVGSWDTEAFF.

V usage is TRBV6-1 and J usage is TRBJ2-7; 7 bases align to TRBD2. This CDR3 comprises 15 residues. Germline CDR1 and CDR2: MNHNS and SASEGT. V was pared by 3 bases and J by 1 base, with 6 bases of the junction left unmatched. Written as DNA, the CDR3 is TGTGCCAGCAGTGAGTGGCTCGGGGGGTCCTACGAGCAGTACTTC. Its protein product is CASSEWLGGSYEQYF.

V and J are TRBV7-3 and TRBJ2-1, with D hard to call. V shed 5 bases and J shed 8 bases, with 19 bases lying between them. There are 15 residues in the CDR3. CDR1 and CDR2 from the germline V gene are SGHTA and FQGTGA. CDR3 nucleotides: TGTGCCAGCAGCCCCACGGCGGCGGCCCCCCATGAGCAGTTCTTC. Protein product: CASSPTAAAPHEQFF.

The rearrangement joins TRBV7-7 to TRBJ2-1; D might be TRBD1 (6 bases). V was clipped by 5 bases and J by 7 bases, with 15 bases between them. Per the germline V gene, CDR1 is SSHAT and CDR2 is FNYEAQ (reference sequence). The CDR3 sequence is 14 residues long. The CDR3 coding sequence is TGTGCCAGCAGCCGAAGGGCAGGGGAAAATGAGCAGTTCTTC. Translation gives CASSRRAGENEQFF.

The V and J genes are TRBV4-3 and TRBJ2-1, with D perhaps TRBD1 (5 bases). The CDR3 is made up of 16 amino acids. Deletions cut 3 bases from V and 2 bases from J, with 14 bases between. Germline assignment: CDR1 LGHNA and CDR2 YSLEER. In DNA form, the CDR3 reads TGCGCCAGCAGCCAGGGGCGGCAGGCCCCCTACAATGAGCAGTTCTTC. Translated, it gives CASSQGRQAPYNEQFF.

This clone was seen only once. The chain has TRBV12-5 and TRBJ2-5, with no clear D. The CDR3 is 14 residues long. Germline CDR1 reads LGHNT; CDR2 reads FRNRAP. The V and J ends lost 5 bases and 2 bases respectively, with 12 bases between them. The CDR3 reads CASGLTMSQETQYF. CDR3 DNA sequence: TGTGCTAGTGGTCTTACCATGAGTCAAGAGACCCAGTACTTC.

This chain connects TRBV29-1 to TRBJ1-1; D gene ambiguous. The CDR3 contains 11 residues. CDR1 is SQVTM, CDR2 ANQGSEA, per germline. With 3 bases removed from V and 2 bases from J, the gap between germline ends came to 4 bases. CDR3 nucleotides: TGCAGCGTTGACCAAAACACTGAAGCTTTCTTT. Its protein is CSVDQNTEAFF.

The chain couples TRBV2 to TRBJ2-7, with D perhaps matching TRBD1 (6 bases). This CDR3 has 12 amino acids. CDR1 is SNHLY, CDR2 FYNNEI, per germline. Trimming stripped 11 bases from V and 6 bases from J, with 17 bases between. The CDR3 DNA follows: TGTGCCCTCCGGGACACCGTCTTCGAGCAGTACTTC. It encodes CALRDTVFEQYF.

The chain combines TRBV19 with TRBJ1-2; no reliable D call. This CDR3 is 15 amino acids long. The germline V gene has CDR1 LNHDA and CDR2 SQIVND (reference sequence). V lost 7 bases to trimming and J lost 5 bases, with 20 bases between them. The CDR3 spells CASNGEPSRIYGYTF. The CDR3 DNA reads as TGTGCCAGTAACGGGGAGCCTAGTAGGATATATGGCTACACCTTC.

The chain combines TRBV6-1 with TRBJ2-7; TRBD1 agrees at 7 bases. V lost 6 bases to trimming and J lost 7 bases; unmatched junction nucleotides: 6. This CDR3 comprises 12 residues. Germline-derived CDR1 and CDR2 are MNHNS and SASEGT. The CDR3 reads CASRQGMVEQYF. Written as DNA, the CDR3 is TGTGCCAGCAGACAGGGGATGGTGGAGCAGTACTTC.